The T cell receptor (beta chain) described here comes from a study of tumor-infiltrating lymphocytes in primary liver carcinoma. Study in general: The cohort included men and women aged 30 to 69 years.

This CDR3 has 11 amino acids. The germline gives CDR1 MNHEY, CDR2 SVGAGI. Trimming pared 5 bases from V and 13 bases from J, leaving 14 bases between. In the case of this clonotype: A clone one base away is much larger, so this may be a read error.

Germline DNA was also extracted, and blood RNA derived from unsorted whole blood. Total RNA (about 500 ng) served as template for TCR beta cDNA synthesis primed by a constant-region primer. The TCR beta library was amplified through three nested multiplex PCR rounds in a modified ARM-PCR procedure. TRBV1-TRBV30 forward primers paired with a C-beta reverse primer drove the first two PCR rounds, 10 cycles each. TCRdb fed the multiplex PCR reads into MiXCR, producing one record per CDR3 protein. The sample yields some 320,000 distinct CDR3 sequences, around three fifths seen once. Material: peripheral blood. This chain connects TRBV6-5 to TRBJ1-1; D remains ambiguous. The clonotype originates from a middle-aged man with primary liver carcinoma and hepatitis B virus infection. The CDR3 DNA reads TGTGCCAGCAGTAAGGGTAGGAGGGATTTCTTT. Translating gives CASSKGRRDFF.